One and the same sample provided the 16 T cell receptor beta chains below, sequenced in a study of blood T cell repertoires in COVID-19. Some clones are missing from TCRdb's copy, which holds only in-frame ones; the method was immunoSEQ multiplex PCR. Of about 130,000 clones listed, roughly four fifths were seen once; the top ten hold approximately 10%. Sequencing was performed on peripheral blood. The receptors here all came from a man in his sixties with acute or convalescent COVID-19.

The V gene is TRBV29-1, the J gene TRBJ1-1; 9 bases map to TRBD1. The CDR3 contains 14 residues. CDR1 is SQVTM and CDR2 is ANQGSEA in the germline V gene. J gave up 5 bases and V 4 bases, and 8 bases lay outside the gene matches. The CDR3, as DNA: TGCAGCGTTGTTTCCGGACAGGGGAGGACTGAAGCTTTCTTT. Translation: CSVVSGQGRTEAFF.

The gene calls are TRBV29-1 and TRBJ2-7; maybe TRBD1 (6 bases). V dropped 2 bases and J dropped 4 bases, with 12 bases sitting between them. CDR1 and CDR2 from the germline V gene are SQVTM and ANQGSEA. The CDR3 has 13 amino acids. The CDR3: CSVEIQGLYEQYF. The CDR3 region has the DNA TGCAGCGTTGAAATTCAGGGGCTGTACGAGCAGTACTTC.

The CDR3 protein is CATRTGLETQYF. In nucleotides, the CDR3 is TGTGCCACCAGGACAGGGTTAGAGACCCAGTACTTC. The V call is TRBV28, the J call TRBJ2-5; TRBD1 agrees at 8 bases. Germline trimming cut 10 bases from V and 4 bases from J; bases unmatched to any gene: 5. There are 12 residues in the CDR3. CDR1 and CDR2 (germline): MDHEN, SYDVKM.

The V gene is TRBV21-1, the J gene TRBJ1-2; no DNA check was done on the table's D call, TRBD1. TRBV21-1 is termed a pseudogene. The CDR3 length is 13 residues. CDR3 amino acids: CASGKGAPYGYTF. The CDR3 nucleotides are TGTGCCAGCGGGAAAGGGGCGCCCTATGGCTACACCTTC.

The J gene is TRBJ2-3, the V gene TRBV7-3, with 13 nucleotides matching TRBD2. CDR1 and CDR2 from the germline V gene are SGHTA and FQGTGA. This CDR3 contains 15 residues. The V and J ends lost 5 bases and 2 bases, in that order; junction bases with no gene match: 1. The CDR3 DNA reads TGTGCCAGCAGCGGGACTAGCGGGAACACAGATACGCAGTATTTT. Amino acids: CASSGTSGNTDTQYF.

This CDR3 is CAWRKSNNANEQFF. The CDR3 DNA reads TGTGCCTGGAGGAAGAGTAATAACGCCAATGAGCAGTTCTTC. V is TRBV30 and J is TRBJ2-1, with unresolved D. There are 14 residues in the CDR3. Germline V lookup: CDR1 GTSNPN, CDR2 SVGIG (reference sequence). Trimming stripped 3 bases from V and 6 bases from J, with 15 bases between.

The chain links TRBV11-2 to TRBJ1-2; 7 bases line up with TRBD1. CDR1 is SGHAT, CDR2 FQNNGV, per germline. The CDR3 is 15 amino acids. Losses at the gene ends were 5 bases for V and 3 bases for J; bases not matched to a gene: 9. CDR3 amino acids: CASSPRTGSYYGYTF. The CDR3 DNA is TGTGCCAGCAGCCCCCGGACAGGCTCGTACTATGGCTACACCTTC.

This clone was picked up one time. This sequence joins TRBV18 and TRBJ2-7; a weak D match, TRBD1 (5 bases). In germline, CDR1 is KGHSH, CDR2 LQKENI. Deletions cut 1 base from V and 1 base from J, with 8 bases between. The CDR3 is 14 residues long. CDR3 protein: CASSPQGRSYEQYF. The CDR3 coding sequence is TGTGCCAGCTCACCACAGGGGCGATCCTACGAGCAGTACTTC.

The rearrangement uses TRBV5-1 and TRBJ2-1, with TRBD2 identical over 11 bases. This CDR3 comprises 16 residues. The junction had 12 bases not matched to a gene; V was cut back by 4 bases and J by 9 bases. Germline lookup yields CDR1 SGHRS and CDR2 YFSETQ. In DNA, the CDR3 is TGCGCCAGCAGCAAACAAACTAGCGGGAGTACGGTTGAGCAGTTCTTC. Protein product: CASSKQTSGSTVEQFF.

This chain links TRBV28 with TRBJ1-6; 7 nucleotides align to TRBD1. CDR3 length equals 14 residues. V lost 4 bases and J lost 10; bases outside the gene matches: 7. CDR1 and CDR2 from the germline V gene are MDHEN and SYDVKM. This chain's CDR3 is CASSSYRGESPLHF. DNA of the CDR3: TGTGCCAGCAGTTCCTACAGGGGTGAGTCACCCCTCCACTTT.

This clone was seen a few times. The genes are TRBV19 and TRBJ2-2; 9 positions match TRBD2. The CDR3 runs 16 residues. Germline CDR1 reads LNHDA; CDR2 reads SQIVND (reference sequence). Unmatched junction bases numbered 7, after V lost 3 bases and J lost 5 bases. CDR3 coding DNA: TGTGCCAGTAGTATTGGTCTAGCGGGAACTACCGGGGAGCTGTTTTTT. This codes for CASSIGLAGTTGELFF. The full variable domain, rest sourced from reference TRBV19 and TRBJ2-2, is DGGITQSPKYLFRKEGQNVTLSCEQNLNHDAMYWYRQDPGQGLRLIYYSQIVNDFQKGDIAEGYSVSREKKESFPLTVTSAQKNPTAFYLCASSIGLAGTTGELFFGEGSRLTVL.

The CDR3: CASSLGGGASDGYTF. The CDR3 DNA is TGTGCCAGCAGCTTAGGAGGGGGTGCTTCGGATGGCTACACCTTC. The J gene is TRBJ1-2, the V gene TRBV7-8, with D tentatively TRBD1 (6 bases). V dropped 1 base and J dropped 6 bases, with 15 bases sitting between them. Germline V gene lookup returns CDR1 SGHVS and CDR2 FQNEAQ. The CDR3 totals 15 residues.

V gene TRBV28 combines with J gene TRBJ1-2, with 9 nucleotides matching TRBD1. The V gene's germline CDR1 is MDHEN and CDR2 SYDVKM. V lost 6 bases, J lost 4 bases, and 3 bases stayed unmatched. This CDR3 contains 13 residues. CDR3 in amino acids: CASSGQGIYGYTF. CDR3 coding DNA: TGTGCCAGCAGCGGACAGGGGATCTATGGCTACACCTTC.

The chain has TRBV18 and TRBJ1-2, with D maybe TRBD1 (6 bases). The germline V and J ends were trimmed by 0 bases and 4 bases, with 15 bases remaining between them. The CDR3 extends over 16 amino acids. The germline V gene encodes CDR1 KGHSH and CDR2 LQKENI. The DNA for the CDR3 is TGTGCCAGCTCACCACCCCGTTTGGACAGCCTCTATGGCTACACCTTC. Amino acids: CASSPPRLDSLYGYTF. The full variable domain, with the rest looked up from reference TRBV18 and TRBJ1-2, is NAGVMQNPRHLVRRRGQEARLRCSPMKGHSHVYWYRQLPEEGLKFMVYLQKENIIDESGMPKERFSAEFPKEGPSILRIQQVVRGDSAAYFCASSPPRLDSLYGYTFGSGTRLTVV.

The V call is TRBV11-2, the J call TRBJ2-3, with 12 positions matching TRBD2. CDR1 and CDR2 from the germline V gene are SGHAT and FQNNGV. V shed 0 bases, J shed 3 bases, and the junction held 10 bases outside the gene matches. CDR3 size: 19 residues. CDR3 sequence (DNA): TGTGCCAGCAGCTTAGATCACCTAGCGGGAGGGTCTCGGACAGATACGCAGTATTTT. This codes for CASSLDHLAGGSRTDTQYF.

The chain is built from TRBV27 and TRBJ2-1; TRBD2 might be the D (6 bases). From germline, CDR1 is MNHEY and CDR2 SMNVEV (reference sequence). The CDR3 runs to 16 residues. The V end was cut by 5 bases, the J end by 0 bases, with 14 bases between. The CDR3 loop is CASSRTGGISYNEQFF. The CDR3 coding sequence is TGTGCCAGCAGTCGGACTGGGGGGATCTCCTACAATGAGCAGTTCTTC.